The subject of this entry is one T cell receptor (beta chain). In this sample, this clonotype turned up a few times. It lacks a known antigen. There are no base qualities to consult, and no much larger clone falls within one base. The junction carries 11 bases between V and J, which are trimmed by 0 bases and 7 bases respectively. The CDR3 measures 14 amino acids from cysteine to phenylalanine. The entry retains the CDR3 DNA only, 42 bases that are in frame from base 1. According to the germline V gene, CDR1 reads SGHRS and CDR2 reads YFSETQ. These data originate in a study of T-cell memory formation after mild COVID-19 (dated by TCRdb to the early 2020s). With regard to the full study: Most TCR sequence clusters were specific to one of the two donors. In a couple of donors, T-cell clones that expanded and contracted after mild COVID-19 were tracked by sequencing TCRalpha and TCRbeta repertoires over time. Two young, previously healthy adult volunteers, one female and one male, were included in the cohort.

Sequencing was performed on an Illumina NovaSeq 6000. TCRalpha and TCRbeta cDNA libraries were built by 5'RACE with constant-segment primers, adding sample barcodes and unique molecular identifiers. RNA was extracted from every sample with Trizol reagent. Libraries were amplified in two PCR steps, with a second sample barcode and Illumina TruSeq adapters added in the second step. Sequencing of the libraries was done on an Illumina NovaSeq, producing 2 x 150 bp paired-end reads. From the authors' description of their analysis: With migec v1.2.7, reads were demultiplexed and then collapsed into UMI-guided consensus sequences. With mixcr v2.1.11, UMI consensuses were aligned to TRA and TRB V and J templates and assembled into clonotypes. Clonotypes were classified as expanded or contracted when called significant by both edgeR and NoisET, with noise models trained on biological replicates. For edgeR calls, a false discovery rate-adjusted p below 0.01 and a log2 fold-change threshold of 1 were applied. As an exploratory analysis of dynamics, max-normalized trajectories of the 1000 most abundant clonotypes were examined with PCA combined with hierarchical clustering. Each responding clone was given a CD4 or CD8 phenotype based on the CD4+ and CD8+ repertoires, which had been sequenced separately. In-frame beta chains were kept once TCRdb had trimmed the public reads at Q25 with fastp and called clones with MiXCR. Rows are unified per CDR3 protein, each entry keeping the most common DNA and genes. The V and J calls here are based on TCRdb, not the publication. This sample comprises hundreds of thousands of distinct CDR3 sequences, around 17% of them detected only once. The ten largest account for around 3.7% of the sample.

PBMCs were isolated by Ficoll-Paque density gradient centrifugation. Results the study describes overall, beyond this receptor: The detection of some responding clones in pre-infection memory suggests that pre-existing cross-reactive memory T cells joined the SARS-CoV-2 response. Contracting CD4+ clones appeared mostly in the CM and EM memory subsets, whereas CD8+ clones were enriched in EMRA. The study covered only a couple of mild cases, and larger cohorts including severe cases with pre-infection samples were considered necessary. Clones that contracted from day 15 to 85 showed balanced CD4/CD8 phenotypes, whereas a second wave of clones that expanded from day 15 to 37 leaned towards CD4+. Whether the second-wave clones peaking on day 37 were SARS-CoV-2 specific was not confirmed.

Sequencing was carried out using PBMCs or a T cell subset sorted from them (not recorded which). This clonotype originated in a young man who had mild COVID-19 (a few samples of this study predate the infection). The sample titles of this study are shuffled in the database, so cell type and time point are left out; the donor was told from shared clones. The rearranged segments are TRBV5-1 and TRBJ2-4, with a tentative D gene TRBD1 over 5 matching bases. The sequence in DNA is TGCGCCAGCAGCTTGGCAGGGCTCGGGAACATTCAGTACTTC. Its translation is CASSLAGLGNIQYF.